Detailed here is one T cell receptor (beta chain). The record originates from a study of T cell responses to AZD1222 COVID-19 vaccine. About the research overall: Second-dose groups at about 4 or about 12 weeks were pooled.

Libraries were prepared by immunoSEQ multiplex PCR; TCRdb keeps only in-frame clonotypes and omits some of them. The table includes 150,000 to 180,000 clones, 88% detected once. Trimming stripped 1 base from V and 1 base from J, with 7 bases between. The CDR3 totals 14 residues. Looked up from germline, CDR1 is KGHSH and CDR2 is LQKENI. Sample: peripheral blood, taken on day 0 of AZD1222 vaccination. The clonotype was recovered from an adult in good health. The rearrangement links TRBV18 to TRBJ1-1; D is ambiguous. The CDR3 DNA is TGTGCCAGCTCACCACAAAGGCAGAACACTGAAGCTTTCTTT. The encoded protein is CASSPQRQNTEAFF.